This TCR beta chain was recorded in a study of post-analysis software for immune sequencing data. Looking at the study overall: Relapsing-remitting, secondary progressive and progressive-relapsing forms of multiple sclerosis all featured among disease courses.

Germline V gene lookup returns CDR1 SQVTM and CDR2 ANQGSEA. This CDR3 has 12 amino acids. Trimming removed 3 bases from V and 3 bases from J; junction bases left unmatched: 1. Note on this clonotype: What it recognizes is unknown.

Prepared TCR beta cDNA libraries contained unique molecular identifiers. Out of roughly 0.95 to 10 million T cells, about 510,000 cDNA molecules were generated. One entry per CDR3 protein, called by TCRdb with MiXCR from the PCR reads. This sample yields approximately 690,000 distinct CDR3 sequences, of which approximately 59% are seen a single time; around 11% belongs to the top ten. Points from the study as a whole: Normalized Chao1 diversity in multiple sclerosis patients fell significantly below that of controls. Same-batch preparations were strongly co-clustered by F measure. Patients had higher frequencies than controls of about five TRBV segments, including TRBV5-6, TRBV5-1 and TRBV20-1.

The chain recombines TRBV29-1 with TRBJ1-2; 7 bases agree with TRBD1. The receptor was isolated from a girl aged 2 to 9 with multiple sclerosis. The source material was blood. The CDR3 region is CSVDGTDYGYTF. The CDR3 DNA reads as TGCAGCGTTGACGGGACAGACTATGGCTACACCTTC. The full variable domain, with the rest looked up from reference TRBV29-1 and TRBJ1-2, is SAVISQKPSRDICQRGTSLTIQCQVDSQVTMMFWYRQQPGQSLTLIATANQGSEATYESGFVIDKFPISRPNLTFSTLTVSNMSPEDSSIYLCSVDGTDYGYTFGSGTRLTVV.